The 4 T cell receptor beta chains below come from one sample, sequenced in a study of blood T cells in healthy people across ages. The second PCR ran about 6 to 12 cycles with a sample-barcoded 5' primer and J-beta primers. TCRdb analysed the 5' RACE reads with MiXCR anew, one entry per CDR3 protein. Of 800,000 to 1,000,000 distinct CDR3 sequences in the sample, under 50% are singletons; the top ten hold roughly 13%. Specimen: blood. The receptors come from a man between 25 and 39 years old in good health.

The chain links TRBV12-3 or TRBV12-4 to TRBJ1-1, with TRBD1 matching over 7 bases. V was pared by 6 bases and J by 0 bases, with 7 bases of the junction left unmatched. CDR3 length: 15 amino acids. CDR3 loop: CASRSAGGMNTEAFF. The CDR3 region has the DNA TGTGCCAGCAGGTCGGCAGGGGGTATGAACACTGAAGCTTTCTTT.

This clonotype was picked up a small number of times. This sequence joins TRBV7-2 and TRBJ2-7; weak D call: TRBD1 (5 bases). Germline assignment: CDR1 SGHTA and CDR2 FQGNSA. Deletions cut 5 bases from V and 4 bases from J, with 18 bases between. The CDR3 spans 15 residues. The CDR3 spells CASSQVQGVGYEQYF. For the CDR3, the DNA is TGTGCCAGCAGCCAAGTCCAAGGGGTCGGATACGAGCAGTACTTC.

J is TRBJ2-3 and V is TRBV7-9, with D tentatively TRBD1 (5 bases). V lost 1 base and J 7 bases, leaving 21 bases between the germline ends. CDR1 and CDR2 from the germline V gene are SEHNR and FQNEAQ (reference sequence). The CDR3 covers 17 residues. CDR3 amino acids: CASSLDLGGAGVYTQYF. The CDR3 region has the DNA TGTGCCAGCAGCTTAGACCTTGGTGGGGCCGGCGTATATACGCAGTATTTT. Full variable domain (remainder filled in from reference TRBV7-9 and TRBJ2-3): DTGVSQNPRHKITKRGQNVTFRCDPISEHNRLYWYRQTLGQGPEFLTYFQNEAQLEKSRLLSDRFSAERPKGSFSTLEIQRTEQGDSAMYLCASSLDLGGAGVYTQYFGPGTRLTVL.

Comments on this clonotype: At one of its ends the junction is not consistent with the germline gene, which may arise from a read error. V and J are TRBV2 and TRBJ1-4; D is possibly TRBD1 (6 bases). Germline V gene sequence: CDR1 SNHLY, CDR2 FYNNEI. This CDR3 is built from 14 residues. CDR3 in amino acids: CASTLDSYNEELFF. The CDR3, as DNA: TGTGCCAGCACCCTGGACAGTTATAATGAAGAACTGTTTTTT.